This T cell receptor beta chain emerged from a study of cytomegalovirus exposure and HLA in healthy donors. With regard to this clone: Its cognate antigen is unknown.

Study-wide findings and caveats: Accounts indicate the classifier identified cytomegalovirus status with strong specificity and sensitivity. Overall, around 160 TCR beta chains were annotated as cytomegalovirus-associated. Because they were indistinguishable, some V segments, including TRBV6-2 and TRBV6-3, were excluded.

CDR1 and CDR2 (germline): MNHEY, SMNVEV (reference sequence). This CDR3 comprises 15 residues. PCR used 60 Vbeta primers and 13 Jbeta primers. Libraries were prepared by immunoSEQ multiplex PCR; TCRdb keeps only in-frame clonotypes and omits some of them. Here the sample spans around 200,000 clones, around 80% being singletons. Donors sampled were nominally healthy, though unrecorded immune exposures were likely. Sequenced input: PBMCs. This rearrangement joins TRBV27 to TRBJ2-5, with 12 nucleotides matching TRBD1. The J call is uncertain, as TRBJ2-7 better fits the DNA end. The sequence was obtained from a girl aged 2-10 years in good health and CMV-seropositive. The CDR3 coding sequence is TGTGCCAGCAGTTCGGGACAGGGGGCATTCTACGAGCAGTACTTC. It translates to CASSSGQGAFYEQYF.